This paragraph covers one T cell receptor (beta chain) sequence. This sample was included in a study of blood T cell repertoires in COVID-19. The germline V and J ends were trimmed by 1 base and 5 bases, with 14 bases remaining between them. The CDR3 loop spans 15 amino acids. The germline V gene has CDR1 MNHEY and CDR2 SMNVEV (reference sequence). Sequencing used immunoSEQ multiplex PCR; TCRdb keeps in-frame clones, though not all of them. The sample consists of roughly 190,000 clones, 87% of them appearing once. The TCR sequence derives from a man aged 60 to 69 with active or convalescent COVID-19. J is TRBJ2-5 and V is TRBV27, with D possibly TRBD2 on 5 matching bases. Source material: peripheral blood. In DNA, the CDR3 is TGTGCCAGCAGTTTATTGGCTGACTACCTGGAGACCCAGTACTTC. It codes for CASSLLADYLETQYF.